This T cell receptor (beta chain) is from a study of CD8 T cells in ankylosing spondylitis. Findings and caveats of the study: Earlier studies detected some motif variants in reactive arthritis synovial fluid and blood.

Germline V gene sequence: CDR1 SGDLS, CDR2 YYNGEE. This CDR3 region has 13 residues. Trimming pared 0 bases from V and 8 bases from J, leaving 8 bases between. Molecular-barcoded quantitative 5'-RACE produced these TCR beta libraries. TCRdb passed the 5' RACE reads through MiXCR, listing each CDR3 protein once. Among 200,000 or so distinct CDR3 sequences listed, about 18% were seen once. This clonotype came up many times. Its antigen is not identified. This receptor was identified in a male donor between 5 and 35 years old with ankylosing spondylitis or in good health (not recorded which). Material: blood, either unsorted or a sorted T cell fraction (not recorded which). The rearrangement links TRBV9 to TRBJ2-2; the D is unclear. CDR3 sequence: CASSVATTGELFF. Written as DNA, the CDR3 is TGTGCCAGCAGCGTAGCTACAACGGGGGAGCTGTTTTTT.